The clone carrying this T cell receptor beta chain was counted between two and nine times. Antigen specificity is unknown. This beta chain is a stray read from a library made for alpha chains; its abundance is not meaningful. This entry comes from a study of spatial heterogeneity in lung cancer. Whole-study results and caveats: Tracking of tumor mutation counts was seen in expanded intratumoral alpha and beta TCR counts.

The V end lost 2 bases, the J end lost 5 bases, and 17 bases lay between the germline ends. Germline-derived CDR1 and CDR2 are SGHNT and YYREEE (reference sequence). The CDR3 is 15 amino acids. The time point: sample taken at primary tumor resection. In TCRdb, the 5' RACE reads were re-called with MiXCR into one record per CDR3 protein. The sample holds approximately 11,000 distinct CDR3 sequences, approximately 8% seen once. Source: lung tumor tissue, taken at surgery. The clonotype originates from a female donor with early-stage non-small cell lung cancer. V is TRBV5-4 and J is TRBJ2-7; a possible D gene is TRBD1 (5 bases). The CDR3 spells CASSLRQTSRDEQYF. CDR3 DNA sequence: TGTGCCAGCAGCTTAAGACAGACGAGTAGGGACGAGCAGTACTTC.